These 2 T cell receptor beta chains were all obtained from the same sample, sequenced in a study of cytomegalovirus exposure and HLA in healthy donors. Vbeta (60) and Jbeta (13) primers were used in the PCR. Sequencing was performed with immunoSEQ multiplex PCR; in TCRdb, only in-frame clones are kept and a portion is missing. The sample holds about 82,000 clones, approximately 79% seen once. The specimen was PBMCs. These receptors were collected from a human donor in good health.

The chain links TRBV6-5 to TRBJ1-1; D is uncertain. Germline CDR1 and CDR2: MNHEY and SVGAGI. The CDR3 runs 13 residues. Trimming took off 6 bases at V and 1 base at J, with 9 bases between the two ends. The DNA for the CDR3 is TGTGCCAGCAGCTTGAGTTCGAACACTGAAGCTTTCTTT. This gives the protein CASSLSSNTEAFF.

This clone appeared many times. The J gene is TRBJ2-1, the V gene TRBV5-1; D call uncertain. Germline lookup yields CDR1 SGHRS and CDR2 YFSETQ. The V and J ends lost 4 bases and 3 bases respectively, with 8 bases between them. The CDR3 spans 13 residues. The CDR3 sequence is CASSASRYNEQFF. In DNA, the CDR3 is TGCGCCAGCAGCGCAAGCCGCTACAATGAGCAGTTCTTC.